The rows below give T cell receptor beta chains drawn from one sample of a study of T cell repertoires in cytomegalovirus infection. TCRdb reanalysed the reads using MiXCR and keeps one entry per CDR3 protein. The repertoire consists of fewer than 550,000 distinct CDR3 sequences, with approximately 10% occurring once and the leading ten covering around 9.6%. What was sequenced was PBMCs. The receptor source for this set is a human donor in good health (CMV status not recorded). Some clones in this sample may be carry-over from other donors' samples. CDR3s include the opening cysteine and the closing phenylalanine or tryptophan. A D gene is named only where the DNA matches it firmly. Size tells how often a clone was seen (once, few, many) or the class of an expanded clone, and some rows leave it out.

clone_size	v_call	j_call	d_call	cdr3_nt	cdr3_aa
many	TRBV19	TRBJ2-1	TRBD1	TGTGCCAGTAGGGGACAGGGGGGGGTCAATGAGCAGTTCTTC	CASRGQGGVNEQFF
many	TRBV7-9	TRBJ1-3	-	TGTGCCAGCAGCTTTCAGGTCCTGCCTGGAAACACCATATATTTT	CASSFQVLPGNTIYF
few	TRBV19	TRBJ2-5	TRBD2	TGTGCCAGTAGTTCCCGGACTAGCGGGAGGGTGGGAGAGACCCAGTACTTC	CASSSRTSGRVGETQYF
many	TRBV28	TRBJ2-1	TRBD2	TGTGCCAGCAAGGGACTAGCGGGAGGGCCAACCTACAATGAGCAGTTCTTC	CASKGLAGGPTYNEQFF
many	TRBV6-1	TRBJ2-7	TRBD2	TGTGCCAGCACCCAGGGGACTAGCAGCTACGAGCAGTACTTC	CASTQGTSSYEQYF
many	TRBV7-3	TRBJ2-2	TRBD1	TGTGCCAGCAGCCCCCTACAGGGGTTGATGACCGGGGAGCTGTTTTTT	CASSPLQGLMTGELFF
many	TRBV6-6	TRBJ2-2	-	TGTGCCAGCAGTTTTACTATGCGCCCCGGGGAGCTGTTTTTT	CASSFTMRPGELFF
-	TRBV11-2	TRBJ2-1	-	TGTGCCAGCAGCTTAGCCAGGGGGGGGAATGAGCAGTTCTTC	CASSLARGGNEQFF
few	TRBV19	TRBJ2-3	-	TGTGCCAGTAGTATCCGGGACAGCACAGATACGCAGTATTTT	CASSIRDSTDTQYF
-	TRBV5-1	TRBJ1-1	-	TGCGCCAGCAGCTCCGACCATCTAAAGGGTAATGAAGCTTTCTTT	CASSSDHLKGNEAFF
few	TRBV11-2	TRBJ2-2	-	TGTGCCAGCAGTGGGATGGGGTTCCCCCACACCGGGGAGCTGTTTTTT	CASSGMGFPHTGELFF
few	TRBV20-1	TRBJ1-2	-	TGCAGTGCTGCCGGGCCGCCGGGTGGCTACACCTTC	CSAAGPPGGYTF
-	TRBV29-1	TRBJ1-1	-	TGCAGCGTTCGACCAAACAGGGACACTGAAGCTTTCTTT	CSVRPNRDTEAFF
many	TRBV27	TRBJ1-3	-	TGTGCCAGCAGTTCAACCCGCGTCACAGGGCGGTCTGGAAACACCATATATTTT	CASSSTRVTGRSGNTIYF
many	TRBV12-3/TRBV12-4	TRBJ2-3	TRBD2	TGTGCCAGCAGGACTACCCCGGGACTAGGTCCAAGCACAGATACGCAGTATTTT	CASRTTPGLGPSTDTQYF
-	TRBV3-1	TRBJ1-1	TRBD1	TGTGCCAGCAGCCAAGAAGGGACAGACATGAACACTGAAGCTTTCTTT	CASSQEGTDMNTEAFF
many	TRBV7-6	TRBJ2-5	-	TGTGCCAGCAGCTTTGGGGGGCAGGGGACCCAGTACTTC	CASSFGGQGTQYF
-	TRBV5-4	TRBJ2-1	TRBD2	TGTGCCAGCAGCTTAAAGCGGGAGAGGGACAATGAGCAGTTCTTC	CASSLKRERDNEQFF
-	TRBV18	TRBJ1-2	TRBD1	TGTGCCAGCTCACGGAGTCAGGGGGCAGACTATGGCTACACCTTC	CASSRSQGADYGYTF
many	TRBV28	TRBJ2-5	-	TGTGCCAGCAGTTCCCCGGAGTACCAAGAGACCCAGTACTTC	CASSSPEYQETQYF
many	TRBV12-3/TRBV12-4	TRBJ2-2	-	TGTGCCAGCACTCATCCCCTGAAGGGGGGGATCGGGGAGCTGTTTTTT	CASTHPLKGGIGELFF
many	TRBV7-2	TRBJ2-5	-	TGTGCCAGCAGACCAGCGGTCGGGGAGACCCAGTACTTC	CASRPAVGETQYF
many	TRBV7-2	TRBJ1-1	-	TGTGCCAGCAGCTTAGGGGGTTATATCACTGAAGCTTTCTTT	CASSLGGYITEAFF
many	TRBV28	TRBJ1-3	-	TGTGCCAGCAGTTCTAGCCTGTCGGACACCATATATTTT	CASSSSLSDTIYF
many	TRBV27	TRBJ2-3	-	TGTGCCAGCAGTTTACAGGACGAGACAGATACGCAGTATTTT	CASSLQDETDTQYF
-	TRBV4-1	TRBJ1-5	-	TGCGCCAGCAGCCCCAGTGCGCGTACGGGCCTATATAGCAATCAGCCCCAGCATTTT	CASSPSARTGLYSNQPQHF
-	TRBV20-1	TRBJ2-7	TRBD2	TGCAGTGCCGGCGGACTAGCGGGAGAGTTCTACGAGCAGTACTTC	CSAGGLAGEFYEQYF
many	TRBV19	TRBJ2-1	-	TGTGCCAGTAGTACGGGAGCGAGGAATGAGCAGTTCTTC	CASSTGARNEQFF
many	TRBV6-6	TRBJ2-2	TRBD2	TGTGCCAGCAGTTATCGGGTGGTTAGCGGGGGGGCGAACACCGGGGAGCTGTTTTTT	CASSYRVVSGGANTGELFF
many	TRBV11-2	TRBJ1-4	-	TGTGCCAGCAGCTTCATCCTGACAGGCCGTAATGAAAAACTGTTTTTT	CASSFILTGRNEKLFF